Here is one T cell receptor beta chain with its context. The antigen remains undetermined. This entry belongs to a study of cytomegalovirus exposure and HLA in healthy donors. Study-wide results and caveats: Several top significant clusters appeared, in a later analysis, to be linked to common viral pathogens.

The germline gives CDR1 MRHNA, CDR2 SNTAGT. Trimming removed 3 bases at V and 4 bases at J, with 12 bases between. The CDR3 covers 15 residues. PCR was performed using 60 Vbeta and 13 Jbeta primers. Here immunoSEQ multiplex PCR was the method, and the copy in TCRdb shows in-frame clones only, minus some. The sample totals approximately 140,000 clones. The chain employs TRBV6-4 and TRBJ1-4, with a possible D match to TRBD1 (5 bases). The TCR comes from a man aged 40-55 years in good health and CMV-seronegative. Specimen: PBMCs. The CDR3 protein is CASSDPEGDNEKLFF. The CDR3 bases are TGTGCCAGCAGTGATCCGGAAGGGGATAATGAAAAACTGTTTTTT.